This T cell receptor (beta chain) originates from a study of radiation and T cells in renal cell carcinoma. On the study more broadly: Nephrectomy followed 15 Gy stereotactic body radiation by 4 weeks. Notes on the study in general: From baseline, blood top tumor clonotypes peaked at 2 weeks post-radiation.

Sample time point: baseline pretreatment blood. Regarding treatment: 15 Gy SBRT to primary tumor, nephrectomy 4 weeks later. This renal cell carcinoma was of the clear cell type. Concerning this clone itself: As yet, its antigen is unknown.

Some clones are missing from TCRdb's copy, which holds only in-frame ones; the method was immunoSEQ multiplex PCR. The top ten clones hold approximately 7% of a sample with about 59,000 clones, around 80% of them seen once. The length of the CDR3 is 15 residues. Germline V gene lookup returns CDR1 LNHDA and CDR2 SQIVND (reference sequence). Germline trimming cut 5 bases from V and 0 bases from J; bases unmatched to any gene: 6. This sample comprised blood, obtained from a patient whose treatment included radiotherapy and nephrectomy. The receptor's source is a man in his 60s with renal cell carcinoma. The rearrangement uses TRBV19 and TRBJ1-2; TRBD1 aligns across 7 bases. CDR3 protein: CASSPDRSTNYGYTF. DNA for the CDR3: TGTGCCAGTAGTCCGGACAGGTCAACTAACTATGGCTACACCTTC.